The 20 T cell receptor beta chains below were found in one sample sequenced in a study of blood T cell repertoires in COVID-19. TCRdb's table, derived via immunoSEQ multiplex PCR, lists solely in-frame clones and lacks some. The repertoire holds under 170,000 clones, with 75% to 90% as singletons. Sequenced material: peripheral blood. The receptors were sampled from a man between 70 and 80 years old with acute or convalescent COVID-19.

The chain links TRBV5-1 to TRBJ2-2; perhaps TRBD2 as D (5 bases). Deletions cut 0 bases from V and 4 bases from J, with 10 bases between. Per germline, CDR1 SGHRS and CDR2 YFSETQ. The CDR3 covers 15 residues. CDR3 sequence reads: CASSLDEGSTGELFF. The DNA of the CDR3 is TGCGCCAGCAGCTTGGATGAAGGGAGCACCGGGGAGCTGTTTTTT.

The chain employs TRBV27 and TRBJ2-7; 12 bases map to TRBD1. The J segment lost 2 bases and the V segment lost 1 base, leaving 3 bases of the junction unmatched. CDR1 is MNHEY, CDR2 SMNVEV, per germline (reference sequence). CDR3 length: 16 residues. The CDR3 region is CASSLWGQGATYEQYF. The CDR3 region has the DNA TGTGCCAGCAGTTTATGGGGACAGGGGGCCACCTACGAGCAGTACTTC.

J is TRBJ2-7 and V is TRBV7-9; TRBD1 agrees at 8 bases. Germline loops: CDR1 SEHNR, CDR2 FQNEAQ (reference sequence). The CDR3 runs to 16 residues. With V trimmed by 5 bases and J by 5 bases, 14 bases remained unmatched. CDR3 coding DNA: TGTGCCAGCAGCCCACTCTTGGCGGACAGGGACCACGAGCAGTACTTC. Amino acid sequence: CASSPLLADRDHEQYF.

The table lists this clone with a count of one. For the CDR3, the DNA is TGTGCCAGCAGGCCCCGGGAGACGGGTCAGCCCCAGCATTTT. Amino acids: CASRPRETGQPQHF. This sequence joins TRBV6-5 and TRBJ1-5; D gene uncertain. This CDR3 is 14 amino acids long. The germline gives CDR1 MNHEY, CDR2 SVGAGI. With 6 bases removed from V and 6 bases from J, the gap between germline ends came to 15 bases.

This rearrangement joins TRBV24-1 to TRBJ1-5; TRBD1 matches at 8 bases. With V trimmed by 4 bases and J by 7 bases, 14 bases remained unmatched. The V gene's germline CDR1 is KGHDR and CDR2 SFDVKD. This CDR3 contains 17 residues. DNA of the CDR3: TGTGCCACCAGTGAGCCGCACCACAGGGGGGTGGGCCAGCCCCAGCATTTT. Its protein product is CATSEPHHRGVGQPQHF.

This sequence joins TRBV30 and TRBJ1-2; no definite D call. Germline CDR1 reads GTSNPN; CDR2 reads SVGIG (reference sequence). The CDR3 is made up of 11 amino acids. V was cut by 7 bases and J by 0 bases, with 6 bases left in between. CDR3 DNA sequence: TGTGCCTTTCTTTCTAACTATGGCTACACCTTC. It codes for CAFLSNYGYTF.

V and J are TRBV7-3 and TRBJ2-5; 12 positions match TRBD2. Germline values: CDR1 SGHTA, CDR2 FQGTGA. Losses at the gene ends were 2 bases for V and 1 base for J; bases not matched to a gene: 5. The CDR3 runs 17 residues. As DNA, the CDR3 is TGTGCCAGCAGCTTAGGGCTGGGACTAGCGGGCCAAGAGACCCAGTACTTC. It yields the protein CASSLGLGLAGQETQYF.

The chain recombines TRBV6-5 with TRBJ1-1; 8 positions agree with TRBD1. V lost 5 bases, J lost 0 bases, and 2 bases stayed unmatched. CDR3 length: 14 amino acids. From germline, CDR1 is MNHEY and CDR2 SVGAGI. CDR3 residues: CASSRTGMNTEAFF. The CDR3 region has the DNA TGTGCCAGCAGTCGGACAGGGATGAACACTGAAGCTTTCTTT.

The chain is built from TRBV9 and TRBJ2-7; 10 nucleotides line up with TRBD1. CDR1 is SGDLS, CDR2 YYNGEE, per germline. V was clipped by 3 bases and J by 6 bases; unmatched bases: 6. The CDR3 has 14 residues. Here the CDR3 DNA reads TGTGCCAGCAGCGCACGACAGGGGGCGGGCGAGCAGTACTTC. Its protein is CASSARQGAGEQYF.

The chain joins TRBV25-1 to TRBJ2-1; 7 bases are shared with TRBD2. CDR1 is MGHDK and CDR2 is SYGVNS in the germline V gene. The CDR3 extends over 16 amino acids. V lost 1 base, J lost 4 bases, and 7 bases stayed unmatched. The CDR3 DNA is TGTGCCAGCAGTGAATCAAGAACTAGCGAGTACAATGAGCAGTTCTTC. Its protein product is CASSESRTSEYNEQFF. Full variable domain (remainder filled in from reference TRBV25-1 and TRBJ2-1): EADIYQTPRYLVIGTGKKITLECSQTMGHDKMYWYQQDPGMELHLIHYSYGVNSTEKGDLSSESTVSRIRTEHFPLTLESARPSHTSQYLCASSESRTSEYNEQFFGPGTRLTVL.

The genes are TRBV2 and TRBJ1-1; a weak D match, TRBD1 (5 bases). The CDR3 runs 14 residues. Trimming shortened V by 7 bases and J by 2 bases, and 14 bases separated the two germline ends. CDR1 and CDR2 (germline): SNHLY, FYNNEI. The CDR3: CASMEGQGNTEAFF. CDR3 DNA sequence: TGTGCCAGCATGGAAGGGCAGGGAAACACTGAAGCTTTCTTT.

The chain recombines TRBV7-8 with TRBJ2-5; 8 bases match TRBD2. The CDR3 has 15 amino acids. The V and J ends lost 6 bases and 6 bases, in that order; junction bases with no gene match: 12. In germline, CDR1 is SGHVS, CDR2 FQNEAQ. The CDR3 reads CASRRAGGEYQTQYF. CDR3 nucleotides: TGTGCCAGCAGGCGGGCGGGGGGCGAGTATCAGACCCAGTACTTC. The variable domain in full, completed from reference TRBV7-8 and TRBJ2-5, reads GAGVSQSPRYKVAKRGQDVALRCDPISGHVSLFWYQQALGQGPEFLTYFQNEAQLDKSGLPSDRFFAERPEGSVSTLKIQRTQQEDSAVYLCASRRAGGEYQTQYFGPGTRLLVL.

This sequence joins TRBV5-1 and TRBJ1-1; D ambiguous. Germline CDR1 is SGHRS and CDR2 is YFSETQ. The length of the CDR3 is 13 residues. V gave up 4 bases and J gave up 7 bases, with 14 bases separating them. The CDR3 spells CASSLQSGDEAFF. The CDR3 DNA follows: TGCGCCAGCAGCCTTCAATCCGGGGATGAAGCTTTCTTT.

The CDR3 nucleotides read TGTGCCAGCAACCGACCGGGACAGGAGTGGGGTGAGCAGTTCTTC. Residues: CASNRPGQEWGEQFF. The rearrangement joins TRBV28 to TRBJ2-1; the match to TRBD1 covers 8 bases. CDR1 is MDHEN and CDR2 is SYDVKM in the germline V gene. The junction had 14 bases not matched to a gene; V was cut back by 7 bases and J by 9 bases. This CDR3 has 15 residues.

This clone was counted only a few times. This chain uses TRBV18 with TRBJ2-5, with 12 bases lining up with TRBD2. This CDR3 region has 20 residues. The trim removed 0 bases at V and 2 bases at J, leaving 13 bases unmatched. CDR1 KGHSH and CDR2 LQKENI come from the germline V gene. In DNA, the CDR3 is TGTGCCAGCTCACCACCGACCCATTCGCTAGCGGGAGGGCTGCAAGAGACCCAGTACTTC. Protein sequence: CASSPPTHSLAGGLQETQYF.

V and J are TRBV9 and TRBJ2-7; D uncertain. V was clipped by 3 bases and J by 6 bases, with 10 bases between them. This CDR3 comprises 12 residues. CDR1 and CDR2 (germline): SGDLS, YYNGEE. The CDR3 sequence: CASSGPYSEQYF. The CDR3 coding sequence is TGTGCCAGCAGCGGACCATACAGCGAGCAGTACTTC.

This chain links TRBV7-9 with TRBJ2-1; D perhaps matches TRBD2 (5 bases). This CDR3 has 19 amino acids. The V end lost 1 base, the J end lost 3 bases, and 22 bases lay between the germline ends. The germline V gene encodes CDR1 SEHNR and CDR2 FQNEAQ (reference sequence). This chain's CDR3 is CASSLGSGRSGERYNEQFF. As DNA, the CDR3 is TGTGCCAGCAGCTTAGGGTCCGGGCGCAGTGGGGAGCGCTACAATGAGCAGTTCTTC.

The chain recombines TRBV3-1 (or the pseudogene TRBV3-2) with TRBJ2-3; TRBD1 matches 7 bases. Losses at the gene ends were 7 bases for V and 3 bases for J; bases not matched to a gene: 4. The CDR3 has 13 residues. Germline CDR1 reads LGHDT; CDR2 reads YNNKEL (reference sequence). The CDR3 region is CASTLRGTDTQYF. CDR3 nucleotide sequence: TGTGCCAGCACCCTCAGGGGGACAGATACGCAGTATTTT.

This chain links TRBV6-5 with TRBJ1-1; D perhaps matches TRBD1 (6 bases). V lost 6 bases, J lost 4 bases, and 15 bases lay in between. There are 14 residues in the CDR3. Germline V lookup: CDR1 MNHEY, CDR2 SVGAGI. CDR3 in DNA: TGTGCCAGCAGCGGACGTGGACAGTCCACTGAAGCTTTCTTT. Residues: CASSGRGQSTEAFF.

This clone was found once. The chain carries TRBV3-1 (or the pseudogene TRBV3-2) and TRBJ2-7; weak D call: TRBD2 (5 bases). The germline V and J ends were trimmed by 4 bases and 2 bases, with 15 bases remaining between them. The CDR3 runs to 15 residues. Looked up from germline, CDR1 is LGHDT and CDR2 is YNNKEL (reference sequence). The DNA for the CDR3 is TGTGCCAGCAGCCCGCGACTAAGCGGCACCTACGAGCAGTACTTC. It translates to CASSPRLSGTYEQYF.